This TCR beta chain derives from a study of blood T cell repertoires in COVID-19. Only in-frame clones appear in the TCRdb table, and some are missing; sequencing was by immunoSEQ multiplex PCR. The sample lists some 170,000 clones, roughly 85% occurring once. The trim removed 10 bases at V and 3 bases at J, leaving 10 bases unmatched. Germline V lookup: CDR1 ENHRY, CDR2 SYGVKD. The CDR3 contains 16 residues. This clone came up once. The sequence derives from a man aged 40-49 years with acute or convalescent COVID-19. Sequencing input: peripheral blood. The chain recombines TRBV10-3 with TRBJ2-2, with 11 bases identical to TRBD2. The CDR3 is CATEAGTSGYTGELFF. CDR3 nucleotide sequence: TGTGCCACCGAAGCAGGGACTAGCGGATACACCGGGGAGCTGTTTTTT.